The 3 T cell receptor beta chains presented below share a single source sample, sequenced in a study of shared T cell receptors in the human thymus. Sequencing used immunoSEQ multiplex PCR; TCRdb keeps in-frame clones, though not all of them. The table includes 550,000 to 800,000 clones, 80% to 90% detected once. The same sample was also used in a study of human thymus T cells.

Source material: thymocytes. These receptors were taken from a girl in the first two years of life with a congenital heart defect.

This clone turned up a few times. V usage is TRBV15 and J usage is TRBJ2-5; 11 nucleotides match TRBD2. The last part of the DNA fits TRBJ2-7 better; the J call may be wrong. The V gene's germline CDR1 is LNHNV and CDR2 YYDKDF (reference sequence). The CDR3 sequence is 18 residues long. CDR3 sequence (DNA): TGTGCCACCAGCAGAGCGGGGCTAGCGGGGGGTTTAGTTTACGAGCAGTACTTC. It yields the protein CATSRAGLAGGLVYEQYF.

V is TRBV2 and J is TRBJ2-2; D uncertain. V lost 6 bases and J lost 5, with 10 bases in between. Germline CDR1 is SNHLY and CDR2 is FYNNEI. The CDR3 is 13 residues long. DNA of the CDR3: TGTGCCAGCAGGGTCCTAAGAACCGGGGAGCTGTTTTTT. As protein: CASRVLRTGELFF. Using reference TRBV2 and TRBJ2-2 for the parts outside the CDR3, the full variable domain is EPEVTQTPSHQVTQMGQEVILRCVPISNHLYFYWYRQILGQKVEFLVSFYNNEISEKSEIFDDQFSVERPDGSNFTLKIRSTKLEDSAMYFCASRVLRTGELFFGEGSRLTVL.

This clone has just a few counts. The V gene is TRBV4-1, the J gene TRBJ2-5, with D perhaps TRBD1 (6 bases). V was shortened by 4 bases and J by 1 base, with 19 bases between the two germline ends. The CDR3 sequence is 17 residues long. CDR1 is MGHRA and CDR2 is YSYEKL in the germline V gene. The CDR3 spells CASSLPLSTGAQETQYF. The CDR3 coding sequence is TGCGCCAGCAGCCTACCCCTTTCGACAGGCGCCCAAGAGACCCAGTACTTC.